The 25 T cell receptor beta chains reported below all come from one sample, sequenced in a study of blood T cell repertoires in COVID-19. The protocol was immunoSEQ multiplex PCR, while the TCRdb copy is restricted to in-frame clones and leaves out a portion. The table records approximately 100,000 clones, about 85% of them present only once. The sequenced sample was peripheral blood. Every receptor here comes from an older woman with active or convalescent COVID-19.

V usage is TRBV2 and J usage is TRBJ2-3, with TRBD2 identical over 7 bases. The length of the CDR3 is 12 residues. Germline values: CDR1 SNHLY, CDR2 FYNNEI. The junction had 3 bases not matched to a gene; V was cut back by 7 bases and J by 5 bases. CDR3 amino acids: CASKEREDTQYF. DNA for the CDR3: TGTGCCAGCAAAGAGCGGGAAGATACGCAGTATTTT.

This chain connects TRBV7-8 to TRBJ1-5, with a tentative D call TRBD1 (5 bases). V gave up 6 bases and J gave up 2 bases, with 11 bases separating them. This CDR3 has 14 amino acids. Germline assignment: CDR1 SGHVS and CDR2 FQNEAQ. The CDR3 loop is CASRLRGGNQPQHF. The CDR3 region has the DNA TGTGCCAGCAGATTACGGGGGGGCAATCAGCCCCAGCATTTT.

This clone was found once. The chain is built from TRBV3-1 (or the pseudogene TRBV3-2) and TRBJ2-1; 14 nucleotides match TRBD2. This CDR3 comprises 19 residues. The V and J ends lost 1 base and 4 bases, in that order; junction bases with no gene match: 9. CDR1 and CDR2 from the germline V gene are LGHDT and YNNKEL (reference sequence). CDR3: CASSQGGLAGAGHYNEQFF. DNA for the CDR3: TGTGCCAGCAGCCAAGGGGGACTAGCGGGGGCAGGCCATTACAATGAGCAGTTCTTC.

For the CDR3, the DNA is TGTGCCAGCAGCGTAGGGGCAGGGGATCAGCCCCAGCATTTT. It specifies CASSVGAGDQPQHF. V and J are TRBV9 and TRBJ1-5, with TRBD1 as a possible D gene (6 bases). In germline, CDR1 is SGDLS, CDR2 YYNGEE. The CDR3 is 14 amino acids. V was shortened by 0 bases and J by 5 bases, with 9 bases between the two germline ends.

This chain uses TRBV6-4 with TRBJ2-2; possible D gene TRBD2, 5 bases. Trimming took off 4 bases at V and 5 bases at J, with 8 bases between the two ends. The CDR3 length is 13 residues. Germline V CDR1 and CDR2: MRHNA, SNTAGT. CDR3 sequence reads: CASSVSGTGELFF. CDR3 nucleotides: TGTGCCAGCAGTGTTTCGGGGACCGGGGAGCTGTTTTTT.

This chain uses TRBV5-1 with TRBJ2-3; TRBD2 agrees at 7 bases. The CDR3 is 15 amino acids. J was trimmed by 2 bases and V by 4 bases; bases with no gene match: 7. Germline V lookup: CDR1 SGHRS, CDR2 YFSETQ. CDR3 nucleotide sequence: TGCGCCAGCAGCAGGATAGCGGGTCACACAGATACGCAGTATTTT. It yields the protein CASSRIAGHTDTQYF.

This sequence joins TRBV2 and TRBJ2-1; TRBD1 matches at 9 bases. The germline V gene has CDR1 SNHLY and CDR2 FYNNEI. CDR3 length: 13 amino acids. The J segment lost 4 bases and the V segment lost 9 bases, leaving 4 bases of the junction unmatched. CDR3 sequence reads: CASGTGLYNEQFF. The CDR3 DNA reads TGTGCCAGTGGGACAGGGTTGTACAATGAGCAGTTCTTC.

The CDR3 nucleotides read TGTGCCAGCAGTGACCGGGGACTAGCGGGAGAAACCGGGGAGCTGTTTTTT. This gives the protein CASSDRGLAGETGELFF. This chain joins TRBV28 and TRBJ2-2; 14 bases are shared with TRBD2. CDR1 is MDHEN and CDR2 is SYDVKM in the germline V gene. V lost 5 bases and J lost 5; bases outside the gene matches: 7. This CDR3 has 17 amino acids.

DNA of the CDR3: TGTGCCAGCAGCCAATTACGGAGCACAGATACGCAGTATTTT. It translates to CASSQLRSTDTQYF. The V call is TRBV7-2, the J call TRBJ2-3; D is ambiguous. V was clipped by 5 bases and J by 0 bases, with 9 bases between them. Looked up from germline, CDR1 is SGHTA and CDR2 is FQGNSA. The CDR3 extends over 14 amino acids.

The rearrangement uses TRBV19 and TRBJ2-1; 8 positions match TRBD2. The trim removed 7 bases at V and 9 bases at J, leaving 14 bases unmatched. The length of the CDR3 is 15 residues. Germline CDR1 LNHDA, CDR2 SQIVND (reference sequence). This CDR3 reads CASKPPGIAGSEQFF. The CDR3 DNA sequence: TGTGCCAGTAAACCCCCAGGAATAGCGGGAAGTGAGCAGTTCTTC.

A few counts support this clone. The chain combines TRBV7-2 with TRBJ2-5; the D is unclear. V lost 2 bases to trimming and J lost 0 bases, with 4 bases between them. This CDR3 is built from 13 residues. From germline, CDR1 is SGHTA and CDR2 FQGNSA. The CDR3 sequence: CASSLLYQETQYF. CDR3 nucleotides: TGTGCCAGCAGCTTACTGTACCAAGAGACCCAGTACTTC.

This clone came up a few times. The V gene is TRBV7-9, the J gene TRBJ2-7; tentative D call: TRBD2 (6 bases). The germline gives CDR1 SEHNR, CDR2 FQNEAQ (reference sequence). Trimming took off 3 bases at V and 4 bases at J, with 16 bases between the two ends. The CDR3 runs 15 residues. The CDR3 here is CASSFGAGQTYEQYF. CDR3 coding DNA: TGTGCCAGCAGCTTTGGGGCGGGGCAGACTTACGAGCAGTACTTC.

CDR3 nucleotides: TGTGCCAGCAGCTCAGGGGTAGGGGGACAGGGGAATTCACCCCTCCACTTT. Its protein product is CASSSGVGGQGNSPLHF. V is TRBV7-9 and J is TRBJ1-6, with 10 bases fitting TRBD1. Germline loops: CDR1 SEHNR, CDR2 FQNEAQ (reference sequence). CDR3 length: 17 amino acids. The V and J ends lost 4 bases and 7 bases, in that order; junction bases with no gene match: 10.

The chain combines TRBV5-8 with TRBJ2-5; D not resolved. This CDR3 has 14 residues. The V gene lost 3 bases and the J gene lost 1 base, with 10 bases spanning the gap. CDR1 is SGHTS, CDR2 YDEGEE, per germline. The CDR3 is CASSYESSQETQYF. For the CDR3, the DNA is TGTGCCAGCAGCTATGAGTCAAGCCAAGAGACCCAGTACTTC. Variable domain in full (rest from reference TRBV5-8 and TRBJ2-5): EAGVTQSPTHLIKTRGQQATLRCSPISGHTSVYWYQQALGLGLQFLLWYDEGEERNRGNFPPRFSGRQFPNYSSELNVNALELEDSALYLCASSYESSQETQYFGPGTRLLVL.

The CDR3 coding sequence is TGTGCCAGCAGTGAATTGGCAGACAATGAGCAGTTCTTC. It is translated as CASSELADNEQFF. This chain joins TRBV2 and TRBJ2-1, with D unclear. The length of the CDR3 is 13 residues. V was trimmed by 2 bases and J by 5 bases, leaving 7 bases between them. Germline CDR1 is SNHLY and CDR2 is FYNNEI.

The chain couples TRBV19 to TRBJ1-3; D unresolved. The V gene's germline CDR1 is LNHDA and CDR2 SQIVND (reference sequence). V lost 3 bases and J lost 0, with 9 bases in between. The CDR3 loop spans 15 amino acids. CDR3 sequence reads: CASSITRVSGNTIYF. CDR3 nucleotides: TGTGCCAGTAGTATTACCCGGGTCTCTGGAAACACCATATATTTT.

The V gene is TRBV12-3 or TRBV12-4, the J gene TRBJ2-1, with 7 bases fitting TRBD2. With V trimmed by 1 base and J by 12 bases, 6 bases remained unmatched. The CDR3 has 13 amino acids. The CDR3: CASSLGRGGAQFF. CDR3 DNA sequence: TGTGCCAGCAGTTTAGGTCGGGGAGGGGCGCAGTTCTTC.

This sequence joins TRBV28 and TRBJ1-4; perhaps TRBD1 as D (5 bases). The length of the CDR3 is 15 residues. The V end was cut by 2 bases, the J end by 8 bases, with 15 bases between. In germline, CDR1 is MDHEN, CDR2 SYDVKM. Written as DNA, the CDR3 is TGTGCCAGCAGTTTAGCGGGGGGAATAGGAGAAAAACTGTTTTTT. This codes for CASSLAGGIGEKLFF.

J is TRBJ2-1 and V is TRBV14; D remains unclear. Germline V CDR1 and CDR2: SGHDN, FVKESK. The CDR3 covers 14 residues. V dropped 1 base and J dropped 0 bases, with 4 bases sitting between them. CDR3: CASSQGSSYNEQFF. Written as DNA, the CDR3 is TGTGCCAGCAGCCAAGGGAGCTCCTACAATGAGCAGTTCTTC.

The genes are TRBV28 and TRBJ1-2, with TRBD1 identical over 9 bases. The V segment lost 7 bases and the J segment 5 bases; nucleotides outside the gene matches: 5. Per germline, CDR1 MDHEN and CDR2 SYDVKM. CDR3 length: 13 residues. CDR3 amino acids: CASITGGLYGYTF. CDR3 in DNA: TGTGCCAGCATTACAGGGGGCCTTTATGGCTACACCTTC.

This chain uses TRBV19 with TRBJ2-1; 10 bases match TRBD2. After removal of 4 bases from V and 6 bases from J, the junction contained 9 bases not matched to a gene. The CDR3 covers 16 residues. CDR1 is LNHDA, CDR2 SQIVND, per germline (reference sequence). The CDR3 nucleotides read TGTGCCAGTAGTACAAGAGCGGGGGGGCCAATCAATGAGCAGTTCTTC. Protein product: CASSTRAGGPINEQFF.

V gene TRBV28 combines with J gene TRBJ2-7, with TRBD1 matching 10 bases. Germline CDR1 is MDHEN and CDR2 is SYDVKM. This CDR3 comprises 15 residues. V shed 7 bases and J 7 bases; nucleotides not matched to a gene: 13. In nucleotides, the CDR3 is TGTGCCAGCACCCCGCCTAGACAGGGGGCGGATGAGCAGTACTTC. Protein product: CASTPPRQGADEQYF.

This sequence joins TRBV3-1 (or the pseudogene TRBV3-2) and TRBJ1-5; tentative D call: TRBD1 (5 bases). The V end was cut by 3 bases, the J end by 4 bases, with 10 bases between. CDR3 length equals 14 residues. Germline CDR1 and CDR2: LGHDT and YNNKEL (reference sequence). This CDR3 reads CASSHRAENQPQHF. The CDR3 coding sequence is TGTGCCAGCAGCCACAGGGCAGAAAATCAGCCCCAGCATTTT.

The chain couples TRBV4-2 to TRBJ1-5, with 7 bases that match TRBD1. With V trimmed by 0 bases and J by 5 bases, 1 base remained unmatched. The CDR3 has 14 residues. CDR1 is LGHNA, CDR2 YNFKEQ, per germline. The CDR3 DNA is TGTGCCAGCAGCCAAGACAGGGGGTATCAGCCCCAGCATTTT. Its protein product is CASSQDRGYQPQHF.

The chain is built from TRBV6-5 and TRBJ2-3; TRBD2 aligns across 10 bases. The ends lost 5 bases at V and 3 bases at J; junction bases unmatched: 5. Germline CDR1 and CDR2: MNHEY and SVGAGI. This CDR3 region has 15 residues. The CDR3 DNA reads as TGTGCCAGCAGTCCTCCTAGCGGGGGAACAGATACGCAGTATTTT. This gives the protein CASSPPSGGTDTQYF.